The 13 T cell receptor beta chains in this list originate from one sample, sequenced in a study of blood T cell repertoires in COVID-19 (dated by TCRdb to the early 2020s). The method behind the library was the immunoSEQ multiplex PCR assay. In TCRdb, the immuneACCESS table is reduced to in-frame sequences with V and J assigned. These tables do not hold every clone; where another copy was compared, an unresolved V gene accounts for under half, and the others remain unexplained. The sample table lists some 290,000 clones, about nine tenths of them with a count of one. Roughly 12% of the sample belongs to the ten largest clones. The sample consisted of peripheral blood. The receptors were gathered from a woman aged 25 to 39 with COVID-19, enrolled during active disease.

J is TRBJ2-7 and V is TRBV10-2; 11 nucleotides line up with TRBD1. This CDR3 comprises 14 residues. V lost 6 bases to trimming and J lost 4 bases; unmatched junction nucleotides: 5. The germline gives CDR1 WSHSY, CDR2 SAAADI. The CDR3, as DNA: TGCGCCAGCAGGAATGGACAGGGGGCGTACGAGCAGTACTTC. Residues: CASRNGQGAYEQYF.

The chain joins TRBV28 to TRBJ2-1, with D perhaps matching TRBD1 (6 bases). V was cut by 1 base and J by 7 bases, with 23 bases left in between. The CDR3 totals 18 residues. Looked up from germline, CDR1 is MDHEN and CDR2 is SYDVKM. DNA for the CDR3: TGTGCCAGCAGTTTATCGGGCAGGGGCCCTTTTAGTCGAAATGAGCAGTTCTTC. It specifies CASSLSGRGPFSRNEQFF.

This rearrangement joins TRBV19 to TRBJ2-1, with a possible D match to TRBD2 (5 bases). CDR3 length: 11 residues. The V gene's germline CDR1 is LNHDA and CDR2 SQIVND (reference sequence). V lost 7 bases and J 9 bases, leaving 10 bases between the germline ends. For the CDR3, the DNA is TGTGCCAGTATGGAGGCAAGTGAGCAGTTCTTC. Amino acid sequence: CASMEASEQFF. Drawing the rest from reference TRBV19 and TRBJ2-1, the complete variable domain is DGGITQSPKYLFRKEGQNVTLSCEQNLNHDAMYWYRQDPGQGLRLIYYSQIVNDFQKGDIAEGYSVSREKKESFPLTVTSAQKNPTAFYLCASMEASEQFFGPGTRLTVL.

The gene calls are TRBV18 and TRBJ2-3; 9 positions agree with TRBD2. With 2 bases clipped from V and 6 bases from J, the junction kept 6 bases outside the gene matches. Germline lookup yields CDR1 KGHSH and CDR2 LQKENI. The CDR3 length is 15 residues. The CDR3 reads CASSPGSGGPDTQYF. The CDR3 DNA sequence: TGTGCCAGCTCACCAGGTAGCGGGGGTCCGGATACGCAGTATTTT.

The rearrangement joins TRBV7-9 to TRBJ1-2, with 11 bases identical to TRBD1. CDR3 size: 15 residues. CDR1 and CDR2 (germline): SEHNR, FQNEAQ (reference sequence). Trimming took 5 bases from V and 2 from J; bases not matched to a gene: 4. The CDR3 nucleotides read TGTGCCAGCAGCGCCCGGGACAGGGGGAACTATGGCTACACCTTC. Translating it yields CASSARDRGNYGYTF.

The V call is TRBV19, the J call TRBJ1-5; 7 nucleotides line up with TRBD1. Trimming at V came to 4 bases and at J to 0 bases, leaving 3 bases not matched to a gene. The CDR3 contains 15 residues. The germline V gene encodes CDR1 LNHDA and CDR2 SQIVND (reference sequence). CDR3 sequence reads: CASSTGTVSNQPQHF. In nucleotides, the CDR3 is TGTGCCAGTAGTACCGGGACAGTTAGCAATCAGCCCCAGCATTTT.

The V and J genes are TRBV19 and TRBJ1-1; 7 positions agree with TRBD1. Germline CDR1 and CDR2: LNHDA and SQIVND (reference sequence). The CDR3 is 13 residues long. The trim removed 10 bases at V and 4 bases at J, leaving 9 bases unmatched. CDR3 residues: CATTLTGITEAFF. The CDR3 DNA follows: TGTGCCACTACACTGACAGGGATCACTGAAGCTTTCTTT. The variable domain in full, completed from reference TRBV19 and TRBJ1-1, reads DGGITQSPKYLFRKEGQNVTLSCEQNLNHDAMYWYRQDPGQGLRLIYYSQIVNDFQKGDIAEGYSVSREKKESFPLTVTSAQKNPTAFYLCATTLTGITEAFFGQGTRLTVV.

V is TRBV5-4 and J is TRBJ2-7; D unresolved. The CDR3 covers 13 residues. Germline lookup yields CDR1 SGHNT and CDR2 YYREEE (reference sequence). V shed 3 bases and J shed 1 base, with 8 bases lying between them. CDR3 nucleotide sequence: TGTGCCAGCAGCTCCCCCCGGTCCTACGAGCAGTACTTC. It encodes CASSSPRSYEQYF.

The CDR3 sequence: CATLEWETYEQYF. In nucleotides, the CDR3 is TGTGCCACCCTAGAATGGGAGACCTACGAGCAGTACTTC. The genes are TRBV2 and TRBJ2-7; D is perhaps TRBD2 (5 bases). Between the trimmed V and J ends, which lost 10 bases and 2 bases, there was a span of 15 bases. The CDR3 loop spans 13 amino acids. Germline lookup yields CDR1 SNHLY and CDR2 FYNNEI.

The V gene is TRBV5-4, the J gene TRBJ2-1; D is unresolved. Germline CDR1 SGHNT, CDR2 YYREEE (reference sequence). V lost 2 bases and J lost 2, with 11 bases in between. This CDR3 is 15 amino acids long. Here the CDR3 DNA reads TGTGCCAGCAGCTTAACGTCCAGCGCCTACAATGAGCAGTTCTTC. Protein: CASSLTSSAYNEQFF.

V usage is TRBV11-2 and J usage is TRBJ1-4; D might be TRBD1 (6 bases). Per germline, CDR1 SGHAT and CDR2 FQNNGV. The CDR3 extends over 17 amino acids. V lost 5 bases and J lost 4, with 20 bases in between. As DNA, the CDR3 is TGTGCCAGCAGCCCTACAGGGTATCTGCAAGATAATGAAAAACTGTTTTTT. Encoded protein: CASSPTGYLQDNEKLFF.

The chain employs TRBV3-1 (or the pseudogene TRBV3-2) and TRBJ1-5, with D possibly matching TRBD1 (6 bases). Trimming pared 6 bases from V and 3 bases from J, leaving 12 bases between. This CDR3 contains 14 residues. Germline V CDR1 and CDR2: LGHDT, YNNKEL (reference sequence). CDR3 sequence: CASSSGQLNQPQHF. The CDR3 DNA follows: TGTGCCAGCAGTTCTGGACAGCTCAATCAGCCCCAGCATTTT.

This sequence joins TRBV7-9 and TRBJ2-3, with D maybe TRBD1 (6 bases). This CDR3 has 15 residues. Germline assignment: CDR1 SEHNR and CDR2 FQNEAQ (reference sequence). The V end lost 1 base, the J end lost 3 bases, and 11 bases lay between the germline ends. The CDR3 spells CASSLVLGGTDTQYF. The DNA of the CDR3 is TGTGCCAGCAGCTTAGTGCTAGGGGGTACAGATACGCAGTATTTT.